Shown below are 9 T cell receptor beta chains from a single sample sequenced in a study of molecular identifiers for immune sequencing clone quantification. TCRdb used MiXCR to reprocess the PCR reads, holding one entry per CDR3 protein. The sample has over 600,000 distinct CDR3 sequences, roughly 21% seen once. Material for sequencing was naive CD8+ T cells from blood, with Jurkat cell RNA spiked in. Noted subset: FACS-sorted CD8+CD4-CCR7+CD45RA+ naive T cells. These receptors all stem from a human donor in good health. Some libraries in this study had Jurkat cell RNA spiked in.

This clonotype turned up a few times. The chain recombines TRBV6-5 with TRBJ1-5; no clear D gene. V lost 4 bases and J 0 bases, leaving 13 bases between the germline ends. The CDR3 extends over 16 amino acids. CDR1 MNHEY and CDR2 SVGAGI come from the germline V gene. The CDR3, as DNA: TGTGCCAGCAGTTCCGAGGGCCTCTATAGCAATCAGCCCCAGCATTTT. Its translation: CASSSEGLYSNQPQHF.

The chain combines TRBV20-1 with TRBJ2-2, with D perhaps being TRBD1 or TRBD2 (6 bases each). V dropped 4 bases and J dropped 4 bases, with 10 bases sitting between them. The CDR3 is made up of 13 amino acids. The V gene's germline CDR1 is DFQATT and CDR2 SNEGSKA (reference sequence). The chain's CDR3 is CSAKGGPTGELFF. The CDR3 region has the DNA TGCAGTGCTAAAGGGGGGCCCACCGGGGAGCTGTTTTTT.

There are many counts of this clonotype. The chain is built from TRBV4-2 and TRBJ2-7; TRBD2 matches at 9 bases. The V gene's germline CDR1 is LGHNA and CDR2 YNFKEQ. The CDR3 contains 17 residues. Losses at the gene ends were 4 bases for V and 2 bases for J; bases not matched to a gene: 12. The CDR3 nucleotides read TGTGCCAGCAGCCTGGGCGAACTAGCGGGTACCGCCTACGAGCAGTACTTC. This codes for CASSLGELAGTAYEQYF.

About this clonotype: A much larger clone lies a single base off, so this may be a read error. This CDR3 fails to terminate in the conserved phenylalanine or tryptophan, so it likely reflects a read error. The genes are TRBV7-9 and TRBJ1-1, with 7 bases that match TRBD1. This CDR3 contains 13 residues. V dropped 6 bases and J dropped 6; count of bases not matched to a gene: 7. Germline CDR1 is SEHNR and CDR2 is FQNEAQ (reference sequence). The CDR3 sequence is CASRETGEAEAFV. DNA for the CDR3: TGTGCCAGCAGAGAAACAGGGGAAGCTGAAGCTTTCGTT.

This clonotype was detected many times. The chain joins TRBV14 to TRBJ2-7; 8 bases are shared with TRBD2. The CDR3 length is 13 residues. The trim removed 4 bases at V and 7 bases at J, leaving 6 bases unmatched. Germline assignment: CDR1 SGHDN and CDR2 FVKESK. The CDR3 nucleotides are TGTGCCAGCAGCCCTAACCCGGGGGGGGAGCAGTACTTC. Its protein product is CASSPNPGGEQYF.

This clonotype has at least ten counts. The gene calls are TRBV7-3 and TRBJ2-3, with 13 bases matching TRBD2. With 5 bases clipped from V and 6 bases from J, the junction kept 8 bases outside the gene matches. This CDR3 region has 16 residues. Germline CDR1 and CDR2: SGHTA and FQGTGA. CDR3 amino acids: CASSSGLAGVFDTQYF. In nucleotides, the CDR3 is TGTGCCAGCAGCAGTGGACTAGCGGGAGTATTTGATACGCAGTATTTT.

This clonotype was found many times. V is TRBV10-3 and J is TRBJ2-3; D unclear. The germline V and J ends were trimmed by 10 bases and 4 bases, with 18 bases remaining between them. CDR3 length equals 14 residues. CDR1 is ENHRY, CDR2 SYGVKD, per germline. CDR3 region: CASSEPGPPDTQYF. The CDR3 DNA sequence: TGTGCCAGCAGCGAACCCGGGCCCCCAGATACGCAGTATTTT.

This clonotype was found many times. V usage is TRBV6-6 and J usage is TRBJ1-6, with TRBD1 matching over 7 bases. This CDR3 spans 17 amino acids. Trimming took 5 bases from V and 6 from J; bases not matched to a gene: 13. CDR1 is MNHNY, CDR2 SVGAGI, per germline (reference sequence). This chain's CDR3 is CASSTGAGGAPNSPLHF. CDR3 nucleotide sequence: TGTGCCAGCAGTACAGGGGCGGGGGGGGCGCCTAATTCACCCCTCCACTTT.

This clonotype has more than one count but fewer than ten. This chain links TRBV7-2 with TRBJ2-6; D could derive from TRBD1 or TRBD2 (6 bases each). Between the trimmed V and J ends, which lost 8 bases and 13 bases, there was a span of 21 bases. The germline V gene has CDR1 SGHTA and CDR2 FQGNSA. This CDR3 is built from 14 residues. CDR3 sequence: CASPTGTGADVLTF. The CDR3, as DNA: TGTGCCAGCCCTACAGGGACTGGGGCCGATGTCCTGACTTTC. The full variable domain, in which reference TRBV7-2 and TRBJ2-6 provide the parts outside the CDR3, is GAGVSQSPSNKVTEKGKDVELRCDPISGHTALYWYRQSLGQGLEFLIYFQGNSAPDKSGLPSDRFSAERTGGSVSTLTIQRTQQEDSAVYLCASPTGTGADVLTFGAGSRLTVL.